These T cell receptor beta chains were read from a single sample in a study of cytomegalovirus exposure and HLA in healthy donors. Sequenced by immunoSEQ multiplex PCR; TCRdb stores in-frame clones only, minus some. The table lists fewer than 200,000 clones, 80% to 90% of them singletons. The specimen was PBMCs. Receptor source: a man aged 35-49 years in good health and CMV-seropositive. The CDR3 runs from the conserved cysteine through the conserved F or W. The D gene is left open where the match is weak. Expanded clones are given a class, and other clones once, few, many or no size at all.

j_call clone_size d_call cdr3_length v_call cdr3_nt cdr3_aa
TRBJ2-7 - - 13 TRBV5-1 TGCGCCAGCAGCCAGACTGGTGGCGGGGAGCAGTACTTC CASSQTGGGEQYF
TRBJ1-1 - TRBD1 14 TRBV7-9 TGTGCCAGCAGCTCTGGGACAGGGAACACTGAAGCTTTCTTT CASSSGTGNTEAFF
TRBJ1-1 - - 14 TRBV25-1 TGTGCCAGCAGTGTCAAAGGGGAGAACACTGAAGCTTTCTTT CASSVKGENTEAFF
TRBJ2-7 once - 11 TRBV19 TGTGCCAGTAGTACAGGGGCCGAGCAGTACTTC CASSTGAEQYF
TRBJ2-7 - - 15 TRBV10-3 TGTGCCATCAGTGAGTCGAAGGGGCGGACCTACGAGCAGTACTTC CAISESKGRTYEQYF
TRBJ2-1 - - 15 TRBV6-6 TGTGCCAGCAGTTACTCGGGTAGCGAGTACAATGAGCAGTTCTTC CASSYSGSEYNEQFF
TRBJ2-6 - TRBD2 19 TRBV4-3 TGCGCCAGCAGCCAATTATTGGGACTAGCGGGAAGAGGGGCCAACGTCCTGACTTTC CASSQLLGLAGRGANVLTF
TRBJ2-5 - TRBD1 16 TRBV2 TGTGCCGGCAGTGCATGGACAGGGCTTGGCGAAGAGACCCAGTACTTC CAGSAWTGLGEETQYF
TRBJ2-5 - TRBD1 14 TRBV7-9 TGTGCCAGCAGCTATGGACAGGGGGGAGAGACCCAGTACTTC CASSYGQGGETQYF
TRBJ1-5 once - 19 TRBV19 TGTGCCAGTAGTAACCTTCCAGGGGCAGTACCCGTTAGCAATCAGCCCCAGCATTTT CASSNLPGAVPVSNQPQHF
TRBJ2-7 - - 15 TRBV2 TGTGCCAGCAGTGGCGCCCCAGGAGGGCCCCACGAGCAGTACTTC CASSGAPGGPHEQYF
TRBJ1-2 - - 13 TRBV14 TGTGCCAGCAGCCAAGTACAGGGTTATGGCTACACCTTC CASSQVQGYGYTF
TRBJ2-5 - - 15 TRBV7-9 TGTGCCAGCAGGCCCGACCCGGCACCAGAGGGGACCCAGTACTTC CASRPDPAPEGTQYF
TRBJ2-5 - - 16 TRBV7-9 TGTGCCAGCAGCTGGCCGGGACTCGATTCCCAAGAGACCCAGTACTTC CASSWPGLDSQETQYF
TRBJ2-1 - TRBD2 15 TRBV29-1 TGCAGCGTGTACGGGACTAGCGGGAGAAGGGATGAGCAGTTCTTC CSVYGTSGRRDEQFF
TRBJ1-2 - - 13 TRBV9 TGTGCCAGCAGCGCTTTGACTCGGGAGGACTACACCTTC CASSALTREDYTF
TRBJ2-6 - - 17 TRBV2 TGTGCCAGCAGGCTAGAGGACGGTAGCTCTGGGGCCAACGGCCTGACTTTC CASRLEDGSSGANGLTF
TRBJ1-1 few - 15 TRBV5-5 TGTGCCAGCAGCTTGGGTAGGGTGAGTAGCGCTGAAGCTTTCTTT CASSLGRVSSAEAFF
TRBJ1-2 - - 14 TRBV7-2 TGTGCCAGCAGCTCCGATGTCGGTAACTATGGCTACACCTTC CASSSDVGNYGYTF
TRBJ2-7 - - 12 TRBV5-5 TGTGCCAGCAGCCTTAATCACTACGAGCAGTACTTC CASSLNHYEQYF